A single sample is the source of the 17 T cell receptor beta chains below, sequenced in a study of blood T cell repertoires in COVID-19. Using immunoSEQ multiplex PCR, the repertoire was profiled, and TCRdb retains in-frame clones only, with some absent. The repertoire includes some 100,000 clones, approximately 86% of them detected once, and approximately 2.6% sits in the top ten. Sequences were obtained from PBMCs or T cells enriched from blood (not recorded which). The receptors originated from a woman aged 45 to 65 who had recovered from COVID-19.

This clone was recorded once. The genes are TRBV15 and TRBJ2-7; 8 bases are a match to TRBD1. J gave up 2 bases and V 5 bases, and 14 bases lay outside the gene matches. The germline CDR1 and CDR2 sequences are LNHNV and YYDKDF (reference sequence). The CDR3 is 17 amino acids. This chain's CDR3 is CATSDFLTTGDTYEQYF. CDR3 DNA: TGTGCCACCAGCGATTTTTTAACGACAGGGGACACCTACGAGCAGTACTTC. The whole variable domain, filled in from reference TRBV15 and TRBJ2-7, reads DAMVIQNPRYQVTQFGKPVTLSCSQTLNHNVMYWYQQKSSQAPKLLFHYYDKDFNNEADTPDNFQSRRPNTSFCFLDIRSPGLGDTAMYLCATSDFLTTGDTYEQYFGPGTRLTVT.

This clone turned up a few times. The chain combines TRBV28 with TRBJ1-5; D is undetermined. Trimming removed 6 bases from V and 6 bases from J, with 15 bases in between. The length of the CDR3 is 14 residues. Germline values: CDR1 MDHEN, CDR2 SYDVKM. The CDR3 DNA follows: TGTGCCAGCAGGCCAACAGATTTCAGTCAGCCCCAGCATTTT. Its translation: CASRPTDFSQPQHF.

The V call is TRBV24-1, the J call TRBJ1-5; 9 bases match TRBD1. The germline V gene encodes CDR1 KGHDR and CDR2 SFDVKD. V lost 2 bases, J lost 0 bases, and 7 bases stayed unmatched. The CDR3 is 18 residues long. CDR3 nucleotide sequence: TGTGCCACCAGTGATTCGGGACAGGGCACTCCTAGCAATCAGCCCCAGCATTTT. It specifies CATSDSGQGTPSNQPQHF.

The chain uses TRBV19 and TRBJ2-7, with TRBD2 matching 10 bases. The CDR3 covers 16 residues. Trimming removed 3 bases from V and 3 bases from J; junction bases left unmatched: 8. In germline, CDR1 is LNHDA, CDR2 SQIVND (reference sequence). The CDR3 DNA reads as TGTGCCAGTAGTATCCGGGCTAGCGGGAGATTCTACGAGCAGTACTTC. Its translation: CASSIRASGRFYEQYF.

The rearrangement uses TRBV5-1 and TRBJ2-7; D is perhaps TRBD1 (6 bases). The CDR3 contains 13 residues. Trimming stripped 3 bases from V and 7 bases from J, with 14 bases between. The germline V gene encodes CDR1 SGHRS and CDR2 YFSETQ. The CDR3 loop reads CASSWAGTSEQYF. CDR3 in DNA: TGCGCCAGCAGCTGGGCAGGGACATCAGAGCAGTACTTC.

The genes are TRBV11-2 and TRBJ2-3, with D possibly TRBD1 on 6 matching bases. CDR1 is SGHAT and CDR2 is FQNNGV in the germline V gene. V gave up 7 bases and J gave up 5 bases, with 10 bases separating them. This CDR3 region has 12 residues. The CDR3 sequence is CASILQGDTQYF. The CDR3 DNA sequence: TGTGCCAGCATCCTACAGGGAGATACGCAGTATTTT.

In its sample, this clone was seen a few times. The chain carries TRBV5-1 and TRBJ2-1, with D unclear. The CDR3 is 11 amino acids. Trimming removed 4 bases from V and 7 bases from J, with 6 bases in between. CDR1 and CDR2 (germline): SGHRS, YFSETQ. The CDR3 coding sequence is TGCGCCAGCAGCCTAGAGAATGAGCAGTTCTTC. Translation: CASSLENEQFF.

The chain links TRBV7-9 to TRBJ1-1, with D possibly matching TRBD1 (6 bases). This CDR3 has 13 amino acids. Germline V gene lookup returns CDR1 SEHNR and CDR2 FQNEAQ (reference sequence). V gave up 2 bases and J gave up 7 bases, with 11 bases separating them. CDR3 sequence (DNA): TGTGCCAGCAGCTTATTCCGGGACAATGAAGCTTTCTTT. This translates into CASSLFRDNEAFF. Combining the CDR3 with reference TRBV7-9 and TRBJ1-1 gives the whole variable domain DTGVSQNPRHKITKRGQNVTFRCDPISEHNRLYWYRQTLGQGPEFLTYFQNEAQLEKSRLLSDRFSAERPKGSFSTLEIQRTEQGDSAMYLCASSLFRDNEAFFGQGTRLTVV.

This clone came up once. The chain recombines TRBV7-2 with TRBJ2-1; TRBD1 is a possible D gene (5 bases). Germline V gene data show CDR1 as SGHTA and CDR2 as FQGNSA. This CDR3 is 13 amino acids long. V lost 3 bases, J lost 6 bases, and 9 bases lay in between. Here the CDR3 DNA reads TGTGCCAGCAGCTTCAGGGCCGGCAATGAGCAGTTCTTC. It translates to CASSFRAGNEQFF.

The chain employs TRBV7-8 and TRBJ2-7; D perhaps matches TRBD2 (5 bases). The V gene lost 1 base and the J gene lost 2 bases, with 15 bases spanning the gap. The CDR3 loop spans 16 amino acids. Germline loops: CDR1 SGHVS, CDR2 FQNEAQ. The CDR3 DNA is TGTGCCAGCAGCTTAGTGCGGTTTGGAGGTCCCTACGAGCAGTACTTC. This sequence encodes CASSLVRFGGPYEQYF.

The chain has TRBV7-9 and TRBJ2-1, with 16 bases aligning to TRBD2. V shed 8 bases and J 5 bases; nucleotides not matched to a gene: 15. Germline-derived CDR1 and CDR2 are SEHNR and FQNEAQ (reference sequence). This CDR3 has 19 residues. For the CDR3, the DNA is TGTGCCAGCGGCGTCACGGGACTAGCGGGGGGGAAGATCCACAATGAGCAGTTCTTC. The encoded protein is CASGVTGLAGGKIHNEQFF.

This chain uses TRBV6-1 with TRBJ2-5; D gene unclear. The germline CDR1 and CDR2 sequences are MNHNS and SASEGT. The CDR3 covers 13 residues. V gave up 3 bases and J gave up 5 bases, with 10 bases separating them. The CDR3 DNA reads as TGTGCCAGCAGTGACACCTTCGGGGAGACCCAGTACTTC. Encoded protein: CASSDTFGETQYF.

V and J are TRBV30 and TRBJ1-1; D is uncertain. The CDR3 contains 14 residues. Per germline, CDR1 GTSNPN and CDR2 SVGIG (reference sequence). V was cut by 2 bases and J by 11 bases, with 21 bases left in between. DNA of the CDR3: TGTGCCTGGAGTAACACTAGGACGGTTGGTCGGGCTTTCTTT. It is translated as CAWSNTRTVGRAFF.

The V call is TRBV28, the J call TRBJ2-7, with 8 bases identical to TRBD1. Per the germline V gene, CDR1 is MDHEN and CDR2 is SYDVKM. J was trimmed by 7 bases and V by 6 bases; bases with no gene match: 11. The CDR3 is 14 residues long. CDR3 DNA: TGTGCCAGCAGCCCACCCCGGGACAGGAGGGAGCAGTACTTC. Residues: CASSPPRDRREQYF. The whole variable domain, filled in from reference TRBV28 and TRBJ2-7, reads DVKVTQSSRYLVKRTGEKVFLECVQDMDHENMFWYRQDPGLGLRLIYFSYDVKMKEKGDIPEGYSVSREKKERFSLILESASTNQTSMYLCASSPPRDRREQYFGPGTRLTVT.

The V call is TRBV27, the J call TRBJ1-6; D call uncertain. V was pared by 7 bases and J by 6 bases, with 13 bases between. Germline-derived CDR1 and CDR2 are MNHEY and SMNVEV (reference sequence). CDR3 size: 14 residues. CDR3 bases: TGTGCCAGCACCTCACGGGGAGGTAATTCACCCCTCCACTTT. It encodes CASTSRGGNSPLHF.

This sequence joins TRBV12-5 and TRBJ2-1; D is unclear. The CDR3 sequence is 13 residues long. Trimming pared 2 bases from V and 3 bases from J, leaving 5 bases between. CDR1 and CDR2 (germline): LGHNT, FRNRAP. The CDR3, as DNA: TGTGCTAGTGGTTTGAACGGCTACAATGAGCAGTTCTTC. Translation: CASGLNGYNEQFF.

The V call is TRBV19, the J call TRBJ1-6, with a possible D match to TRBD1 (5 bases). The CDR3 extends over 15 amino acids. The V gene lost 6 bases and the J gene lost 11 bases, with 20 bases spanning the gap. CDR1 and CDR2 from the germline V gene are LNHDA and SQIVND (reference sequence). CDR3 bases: TGTGCCAGTAGACCCGGTCAGGACCCAGGGACACCCCTCCACTTT. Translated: CASRPGQDPGTPLHF.